These 25 T cell receptor beta chains were all obtained from the same sample, sequenced in a study of T cell responses to AZD1222 COVID-19 vaccine (dated by TCRdb to the early 2020s). In light of the paper, this sample's time point label describes: about 28 days (+/-7) after the second vaccine dose. Receptor libraries were prepared by the immunoSEQ multiplex PCR assay. TCRdb limited this immuneACCESS table to in-frame rearrangements with V and J called. A share of clones is missing; checked studies link under half to unresolved V genes, and the rest is unexplained. This sample holds over 130,000 clones; approximately 90% were observed only once. The ten largest clonotypes hold 3% to 4% of the sample. Sequenced material: peripheral blood, taken 28 days after the second AZD1222 dose. These receptors were collected from an adult who received the AZD1222 COVID-19 vaccine.

The chain combines TRBV5-4 with TRBJ1-6; D is undetermined. This CDR3 is 16 amino acids long. Trimming took 2 bases from V and 0 from J, leaving 9 bases between them. Germline values: CDR1 SGHNT, CDR2 YYREEE (reference sequence). The CDR3 coding sequence is TGTGCCAGCAGCTTTTCCCCGAGCTCCTATAATTCACCCCTCCACTTT. Amino acids: CASSFSPSSYNSPLHF. Full variable domain (rest looked up from reference TRBV5-4 and TRBJ1-6): ETGVTQSPTHLIKTRGQQVTLRCSSQSGHNTVSWYQQALGQGPQFIFQYYREEENGRGNFPPRFSGLQFPNYSSELNVNALELDDSALYLCASSFSPSSYNSPLHFGNGTRLTVT.

The chain links TRBV11-2 to TRBJ2-2; D not certain. Germline-derived CDR1 and CDR2 are SGHAT and FQNNGV. The CDR3 loop spans 13 amino acids. Trimming took 4 bases from V and 8 from J, leaving 11 bases between them. The CDR3 here is CASSSREWGELFF. The DNA of the CDR3 is TGTGCCAGCAGCTCCCGCGAGTGGGGGGAGCTGTTTTTT.

This sequence joins TRBV19 and TRBJ1-1; 7 bases align to TRBD1. The junction had 1 base not matched to a gene; V was cut back by 4 bases and J by 2 bases. The CDR3 has 13 residues. CDR1 is LNHDA and CDR2 is SQIVND in the germline V gene (reference sequence). The CDR3 sequence: CASSKGGNTEAFF. The CDR3 DNA reads as TGTGCCAGTAGTAAAGGGGGCAACACTGAAGCTTTCTTT.

CDR3 in amino acids: CASTLGTSAYEQYF. Written as DNA, the CDR3 is TGTGCCAGCACCCTAGGGACCAGTGCCTACGAGCAGTACTTC. This chain joins TRBV28 and TRBJ2-7; D possibly matches TRBD1 or TRBD2 (5 bases each). Trimming stripped 7 bases from V and 2 bases from J, with 15 bases between. There are 14 residues in the CDR3. Germline CDR1 and CDR2: MDHEN and SYDVKM.

The chain combines TRBV4-2 with TRBJ2-1, with D maybe TRBD2 (6 bases). CDR1 LGHNA and CDR2 YNFKEQ come from the germline V gene. This CDR3 is 17 amino acids long. The V end was cut by 0 bases, the J end by 7 bases, with 19 bases between. CDR3 amino acids: CASSQDLGTGAENEQFF. DNA of the CDR3: TGTGCCAGCAGCCAAGATCTGGGTACGGGAGCTGAAAATGAGCAGTTCTTC.

This chain links TRBV30 with TRBJ2-3; 8 bases map to TRBD2. The CDR3 has 13 residues. V shed 2 bases, J shed 4 bases, and the junction held 2 bases outside the gene matches. Per germline, CDR1 GTSNPN and CDR2 SVGIG (reference sequence). CDR3 nucleotide sequence: TGTGCCTGGAGTAGCGGGAGTCCAGATACGCAGTATTTT. It codes for CAWSSGSPDTQYF.

A note on this clone: Distinct nucleotide sequences in the sample also encode this CDR3. The CDR3 reads CASSPGGDSYEQYF. Written as DNA, the CDR3 is TGTGCCAGCTCACCGGGGGGGGACTCCTACGAGCAGTACTTC. The V call is TRBV18, the J call TRBJ2-7; 7 bases agree with TRBD2. The CDR3 contains 14 residues. CDR1 and CDR2 (germline): KGHSH, LQKENI. The trim removed 3 bases at V and 0 bases at J, leaving 2 bases unmatched. Full variable domain (missing parts from reference TRBV18 and TRBJ2-7): NAGVMQNPRHLVRRRGQEARLRCSPMKGHSHVYWYRQLPEEGLKFMVYLQKENIIDESGMPKERFSAEFPKEGPSILRIQQVVRGDSAAYFCASSPGGDSYEQYFGPGTRLTVT.

The chain combines TRBV28 with TRBJ1-2; the match to TRBD1 covers 7 bases. The CDR3 spans 13 residues. Germline-derived CDR1 and CDR2 are MDHEN and SYDVKM. The junction had 4 bases not matched to a gene; V was cut back by 6 bases and J by 3 bases. CDR3 in DNA: TGTGCCAGCAGCCCAGGGGGAGACTATGGCTACACCTTC. Translated, it gives CASSPGGDYGYTF.

This sequence joins TRBV30 and TRBJ1-2, with D unclear. With 4 bases removed from V and 0 bases from J, the gap between germline ends came to 9 bases. This CDR3 region has 13 residues. CDR1 and CDR2 from the germline V gene are GTSNPN and SVGIG (reference sequence). CDR3 sequence (DNA): TGTGCCTGGAATCACGACACTAACTATGGCTACACCTTC. This gives the protein CAWNHDTNYGYTF.

This chain uses TRBV6-5 with TRBJ1-2; perhaps TRBD1 as D (5 bases). The CDR3 runs 15 residues. Germline CDR1 MNHEY, CDR2 SVGAGI. The V gene lost 6 bases and the J gene lost 0 bases, with 14 bases spanning the gap. CDR3 loop: CASSYGGAANYGYTF. CDR3 in DNA: TGTGCCAGCAGCTACGGAGGGGCGGCTAACTATGGCTACACCTTC.

The chain is built from TRBV19 and TRBJ1-5; 7 bases map to TRBD1. Trimming removed 6 bases from V and 0 bases from J; junction bases left unmatched: 8. The V gene's germline CDR1 is LNHDA and CDR2 SQIVND (reference sequence). CDR3 length equals 16 residues. The CDR3 sequence is CASRRQGQYSNQPQHF. The CDR3 bases are TGTGCCAGTAGGAGACAGGGTCAATATAGCAATCAGCCCCAGCATTTT.

The CDR3 region is CSVVSPGQSYNEQFF. CDR3 in DNA: TGCAGCGTAGTCAGCCCGGGACAGAGCTACAATGAGCAGTTCTTC. The J gene is TRBJ2-1, the V gene TRBV29-1, with TRBD1 identical over 7 bases. The J segment lost 3 bases and the V segment lost 6 bases, leaving 11 bases of the junction unmatched. The germline V gene encodes CDR1 SQVTM and CDR2 ANQGSEA. The CDR3 is 15 residues long.

CDR3 bases: TGTGCCAGCAGTTACTCGACCGTCAGCTCCTACGAGCAGTACTTC. It yields the protein CASSYSTVSSYEQYF. The V and J genes are TRBV6-5 and TRBJ2-7, with D hard to call. Per germline, CDR1 MNHEY and CDR2 SVGAGI. This CDR3 region has 15 residues. V was shortened by 0 bases and J by 0 bases, with 9 bases between the two germline ends.

This clone was observed once. The chain carries TRBV27 and TRBJ2-1; D is possibly TRBD1 (5 bases). With 3 bases removed from V and 7 bases from J, the gap between germline ends came to 10 bases. The CDR3 covers 13 residues. Germline V gene data show CDR1 as MNHEY and CDR2 as SMNVEV (reference sequence). The chain's CDR3 is CASSLSGKNEQFF. The CDR3 DNA is TGTGCCAGCAGTTTGTCAGGGAAGAATGAGCAGTTCTTC.

This rearrangement joins TRBV3-1 (or the pseudogene TRBV3-2) to TRBJ1-1, with unresolved D. CDR3 length equals 15 residues. With 4 bases removed from V and 2 bases from J, the gap between germline ends came to 14 bases. Germline values: CDR1 LGHDT, CDR2 YNNKEL (reference sequence). The CDR3 bases are TGTGCCAGCAGCCCTACAAAACAGCTCAACACTGAAGCTTTCTTT. It yields the protein CASSPTKQLNTEAFF.

The chain employs TRBV7-2 and TRBJ1-4, with D unclear. Trimming cost V 5 bases and J 8 bases, with 15 bases left between them. The CDR3 extends over 14 amino acids. CDR1 and CDR2 (germline): SGHTA, FQGNSA. The CDR3 sequence: CASSPFIPGEKLFF. CDR3 DNA: TGTGCCAGCAGCCCCTTCATTCCCGGCGAAAAACTGTTTTTT.

J is TRBJ1-2 and V is TRBV29-1; maybe TRBD1 (6 bases). Per germline, CDR1 SQVTM and CDR2 ANQGSEA. The CDR3 is 12 residues long. V dropped 3 bases and J dropped 8 bases, with 13 bases sitting between them. CDR3 in amino acids: CSVDHRARGYTF. CDR3 nucleotide sequence: TGCAGCGTTGATCACAGGGCTAGAGGCTACACCTTC.

V gene TRBV18 combines with J gene TRBJ2-3, with 10 bases aligning to TRBD2. Germline assignment: CDR1 KGHSH and CDR2 LQKENI. CDR3 size: 14 residues. Trimming removed 3 bases from V and 4 bases from J; junction bases left unmatched: 1. CDR3 sequence (DNA): TGTGCCAGCTCACCGGGACTAGCGCCAGATACGCAGTATTTT. Its protein is CASSPGLAPDTQYF.

This clone was found once. The gene calls are TRBV10-1 and TRBJ1-6, with D possibly being TRBD1 (6 bases). The CDR3 runs to 11 residues. Germline V lookup: CDR1 WNHNN, CDR2 SYGVQD (reference sequence). CDR3 loop: CARGSNSPLHF. The DNA of the CDR3 is TGCGCTAGGGGGAGTAATTCACCCCTCCACTTT.

The rearrangement uses TRBV9 and TRBJ1-5; D may be TRBD1 (6 bases). CDR1 and CDR2 (germline): SGDLS, YYNGEE. Trimming took off 1 base at V and 3 bases at J, with 11 bases between the two ends. The CDR3 runs 15 residues. The CDR3 spells CASSVSGANNQPQHF. Here the CDR3 DNA reads TGTGCCAGCAGCGTATCGGGGGCTAACAATCAGCCCCAGCATTTT. Supplemented by reference TRBV9 and TRBJ1-5, the full variable domain reads DSGVTQTPKHLITATGQRVTLRCSPRSGDLSVYWYQQSLDQGLQFLIQYYNGEERAKGNILERFSAQQFPDLHSELNLSSLELGDSALYFCASSVSGANNQPQHFGDGTRLSIL.

The gene calls are TRBV6-5 and TRBJ2-7, with D maybe TRBD2 (7 bases). The germline V and J ends were trimmed by 3 bases and 4 bases, with 16 bases remaining between them. Germline CDR1 and CDR2: MNHEY and SVGAGI. The CDR3 runs 15 residues. CDR3 loop: CASSYKGGTGYEQYF. The DNA of the CDR3 is TGTGCCAGCAGTTATAAGGGGGGGACGGGTTACGAGCAGTACTTC.

The chain employs TRBV30 and TRBJ2-3; TRBD2 matches at 15 bases. The junction had 4 bases not matched to a gene; V was cut back by 2 bases and J by 4 bases. The CDR3 has 16 amino acids. The germline V gene encodes CDR1 GTSNPN and CDR2 SVGIG (reference sequence). As DNA, the CDR3 is TGTGCCTGGAGTAGTGGACTAGCGGGGGGGCCAGATACGCAGTATTTT. It yields the protein CAWSSGLAGGPDTQYF.

A few counts support this clone. V usage is TRBV9 and J usage is TRBJ2-1; TRBD2 matches 7 bases. V dropped 3 bases and J dropped 6; count of bases not matched to a gene: 9. The CDR3 loop spans 15 amino acids. CDR1 and CDR2 from the germline V gene are SGDLS and YYNGEE. The DNA of the CDR3 is TGTGCCAGCAGCGAGCGGGGTAACGTTCTCAATGAGCAGTTCTTC. Amino acid sequence: CASSERGNVLNEQFF.

The chain joins TRBV11-2 to TRBJ2-1; 12 bases are shared with TRBD2. V was clipped by 6 bases and J by 4 bases; unmatched bases: 4. The CDR3 has 15 amino acids. From germline, CDR1 is SGHAT and CDR2 FQNNGV. CDR3 DNA: TGTGCCAGCAGAACTAGCGGGAGGATTTACAATGAGCAGTTCTTC. Translated, it gives CASRTSGRIYNEQFF.

This chain joins TRBV28 and TRBJ1-2; D not certain. Trimming took off 10 bases at V and 0 bases at J, with 9 bases between the two ends. The germline CDR1 and CDR2 sequences are MDHEN and SYDVKM. The CDR3 loop spans 12 amino acids. The CDR3 DNA reads TGTGCCACCCAGGTAGCTAACTATGGCTACACCTTC. Its protein product is CATQVANYGYTF.